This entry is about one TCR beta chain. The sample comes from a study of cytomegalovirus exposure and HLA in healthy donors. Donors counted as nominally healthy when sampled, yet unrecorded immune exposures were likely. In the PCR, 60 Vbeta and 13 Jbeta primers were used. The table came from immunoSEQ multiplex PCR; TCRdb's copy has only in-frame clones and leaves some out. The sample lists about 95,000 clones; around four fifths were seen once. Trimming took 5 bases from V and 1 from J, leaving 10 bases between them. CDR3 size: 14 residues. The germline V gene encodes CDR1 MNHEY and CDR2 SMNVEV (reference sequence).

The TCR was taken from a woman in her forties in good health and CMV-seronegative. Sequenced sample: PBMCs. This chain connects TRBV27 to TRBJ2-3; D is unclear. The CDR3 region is CASSLQRRTDTQYF. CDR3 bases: TGTGCCAGCAGTCTACAGAGACGCACAGATACGCAGTATTTT.